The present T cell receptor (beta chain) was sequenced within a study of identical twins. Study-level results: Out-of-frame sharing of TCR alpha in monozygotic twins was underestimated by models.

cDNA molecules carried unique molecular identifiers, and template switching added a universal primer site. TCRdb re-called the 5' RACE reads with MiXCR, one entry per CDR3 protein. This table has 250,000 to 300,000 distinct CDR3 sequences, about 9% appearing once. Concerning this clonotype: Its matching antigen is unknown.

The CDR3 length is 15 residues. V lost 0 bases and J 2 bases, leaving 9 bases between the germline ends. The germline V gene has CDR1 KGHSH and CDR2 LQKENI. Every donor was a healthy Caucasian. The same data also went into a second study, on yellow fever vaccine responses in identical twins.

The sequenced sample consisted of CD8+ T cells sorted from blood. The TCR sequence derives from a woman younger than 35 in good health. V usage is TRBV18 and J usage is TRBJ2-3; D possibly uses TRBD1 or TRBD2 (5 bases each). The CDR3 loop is CASSPPGPLTDTQYF. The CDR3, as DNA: TGTGCCAGCTCACCACCGGGACCCCTCACAGATACGCAGTATTTT.